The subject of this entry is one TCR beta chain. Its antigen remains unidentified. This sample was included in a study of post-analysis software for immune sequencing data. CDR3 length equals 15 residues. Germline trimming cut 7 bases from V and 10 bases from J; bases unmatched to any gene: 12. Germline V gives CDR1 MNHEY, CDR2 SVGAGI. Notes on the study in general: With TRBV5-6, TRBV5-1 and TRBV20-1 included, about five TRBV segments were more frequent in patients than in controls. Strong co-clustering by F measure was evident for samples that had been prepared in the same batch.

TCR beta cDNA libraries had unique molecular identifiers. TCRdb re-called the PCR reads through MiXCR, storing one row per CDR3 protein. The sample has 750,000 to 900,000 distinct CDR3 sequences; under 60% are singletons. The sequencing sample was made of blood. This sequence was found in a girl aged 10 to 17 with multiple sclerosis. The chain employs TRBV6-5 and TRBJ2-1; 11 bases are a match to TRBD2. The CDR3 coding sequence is TGTGCCAGCACCCATCAACTAGCGGGAGCCTACGAGCAGTTCTTC. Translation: CASTHQLAGAYEQFF.